The text below deals with one T cell receptor beta chain. The sample originates from a study of cytotoxic CD8 clonotypes in ibrutinib-treated CLL. Overall study context: Enrolment comprised approximately 10 relapsed/refractory and more than 14 treatment-naive patients; under 18 were IGHV unmutated.

The source of approximately 2 micrograms of genomic DNA for TCR beta libraries was cryopreserved PBMCs. TCRdb's table, derived via immunoSEQ multiplex PCR, lists solely in-frame clones and lacks some. There are around 160,000 clones in the sample; 70% to 90% occur only once, and 3% to 3.5% lies in the top ten. This CDR3 spans 15 amino acids. The germline gives CDR1 SGHAT, CDR2 FQNNGV. V lost 1 base and J lost 4; bases outside the gene matches: 4. The receptor comes from a human donor with chronic lymphocytic leukemia. The chain employs TRBV11-2 and TRBJ2-7; 10 positions match TRBD2. Sample: PBMCs, taken at disease progression, from a patient treated with ibrutinib. Written as DNA, the CDR3 is TGTGCCAGCAGCTTAGCGCCTAGCGGGAGATACGAGCAGTACTTC. It encodes CASSLAPSGRYEQYF.